The TCR beta chain described here comes from a study of blood T cells in healthy people across ages. Samples had at least 6 million PBMCs isolated from them. Then a second PCR, running about 6 to 12 cycles, was carried out with a sample-barcoded 5' primer and a J-beta primer mix. TCRdb re-called the 5' RACE reads with MiXCR, one entry per CDR3 protein. The sample yields 800,000 to 1,300,000 distinct CDR3 sequences, approximately 26% seen once. A further study also used this sample, focusing on T cells of mothers and their children. Per that paper: Per mother, over 9.5 million TCR beta CDR3 reads were obtained; per child, around 2.8 million. The authors detected no persistent microchimeric T cell clones.

Sequencing was carried out using blood. The source of this sequence is a girl aged 2 to 10 in good health.

CDR3 sequence: CASSQDWEGTYEQYF. CDR3 sequence (DNA): TGCGCCAGCAGCCAAGATTGGGAGGGGACCTACGAGCAGTACTTC. The chain has TRBV4-3 and TRBJ2-7; 7 positions agree with TRBD2. The CDR3 is 15 amino acids. Unmatched junction bases numbered 4, after V lost 0 bases and J lost 2 bases. The germline V gene has CDR1 LGHNA and CDR2 YSLEER.